These T cell receptor beta chains were read from a single sample in a study of blood T cell repertoires in COVID-19. This table comes from immunoSEQ multiplex PCR, and its TCRdb copy is limited to in-frame clones, with some not included. The sample includes some 360,000 clones, around nine tenths of them seen just once. Specimen: peripheral blood. These receptors came from an older woman with COVID-19, enrolled during active disease. Each CDR3 is given with its conserved first and last residue. Fields, in order: J gene, clone size, D gene, V gene, CDR3 DNA, CDR3 protein. D genes are given only for firm matches. Size values are once, few and many counts, or a class for expanded clones, and some rows have none.

TRBJ1-2,NA,NA,TRBV2,TGTGCCAGCAGTGAAGACAGGTTACGGTATGGCTACACCTTC,CASSEDRLRYGYTF
TRBJ1-4,few,NA,TRBV19,TGTGCCAGTAGTATCTGGCAGGGCTATGAAAAACTGTTTTTT,CASSIWQGYEKLFF
TRBJ1-2,NA,TRBD1,TRBV30,TGTGCCTGGAGGGGACAGGGTTCCTATGGCTACACCTTC,CAWRGQGSYGYTF
TRBJ2-7,NA,TRBD2,TRBV27,TGTGCCAGCAGTTTAAAGCCAGCGGGGGAATCCTACGAGCAGTACTTC,CASSLKPAGESYEQYF
TRBJ2-1,NA,TRBD2,TRBV9,TGTGCCAGCAGCGTCACTAGCGGGGGGGCCAATGAGCAGTTCTTC,CASSVTSGGANEQFF
TRBJ1-6,NA,TRBD1,TRBV7-3,TGTGCCAGCAGCACGACAGGGGCCAATTCACCCCTCCACTTT,CASSTTGANSPLHF
TRBJ1-4,NA,NA,TRBV7-9,TGTGCCAGCAGCTTAGCAGGGGCACGGGAAAAACTGTTTTTT,CASSLAGAREKLFF
TRBJ1-1,many,TRBD1,TRBV6-1,TGTGCCAGCAGTGAACAGGGGGTCACTGAAGCTTTCTTT,CASSEQGVTEAFF
TRBJ1-6,NA,TRBD1,TRBV6-5,TGTGCCAGCAGTAGGACAGGGATCCAGAATTCACCCCTCCACTTT,CASSRTGIQNSPLHF
TRBJ1-1,NA,TRBD1,TRBV6-5,TGTGCCAGTAGAAACAGGGGGGCTGCGCGTCCTGAAGCTTTCTTT,CASRNRGAARPEAFF
TRBJ1-1,NA,NA,TRBV7-8,TGTGCCAGCTCCCAGGGGCGTAACACTGAAGCTTTCTTT,CASSQGRNTEAFF
TRBJ1-2,NA,TRBD1,TRBV6-5,TGTGCCAGCAGCCGACAGGGGGTTGGCTACACCTTC,CASSRQGVGYTF
TRBJ2-7,NA,NA,TRBV2,TGTGCCAGCAGCGCACAACACAGGAGCTCCTACGAGCAGTACTTC,CASSAQHRSSYEQYF
TRBJ2-7,NA,TRBD2,TRBV18,TGTGCCAGCTCACGGCGCGGGAGGGGTGGCGAGCAGTACTTC,CASSRRGRGGEQYF
TRBJ2-1,NA,TRBD2,TRBV5-4,TGTGCCAGCAGCTCAATATCTACTAGCGGGGGCCCAAATGAGCAGTTCTTC,CASSSISTSGGPNEQFF
TRBJ2-3,NA,TRBD2,TRBV4-2,TGTGCCAGCAGCCAAGGTTTGGGGACTAGCGGGGGAACAGATACGCAGTATTTT,CASSQGLGTSGGTDTQYF
TRBJ2-1,NA,NA,TRBV9,TGTGCCAGCAGCGTAGCTTTACGGGGGGCTTGGTCCTACAATGAGCAGTTCTTC,CASSVALRGAWSYNEQFF
TRBJ1-4,NA,TRBD1,TRBV7-9,TGTGCCAGCAGCCTGACAGGGGGCATGGGTGAAAAACTGTTTTTT,CASSLTGGMGEKLFF
TRBJ2-1,NA,TRBD2,TRBV5-4,TGTGCCAGCAGCTCCACGGGGGGACCCTACAATGAGCAGTTCTTC,CASSSTGGPYNEQFF
TRBJ1-1,NA,TRBD1,TRBV9,TGTGCCAGCAGCGTAGGACAGGGGAGTGAAGCTTTCTTT,CASSVGQGSEAFF
TRBJ1-6,NA,TRBD1,TRBV9,TGTGCCAGCAGCAGACAGGGTGGGAATTCACCCCTCCACTTT,CASSRQGGNSPLHF
TRBJ2-6,NA,NA,TRBV15,TGTGCCACCAGCAGGGCTAGTTTCTCTGGGGCCAACGTCCTGACTTTC,CATSRASFSGANVLTF
TRBJ2-5,NA,NA,TRBV6-1,TGTGCCAGCAGTGAAGATACGGGGATTCAAGAGACCCAGTACTTC,CASSEDTGIQETQYF
TRBJ1-3,NA,NA,TRBV2,TGTGCCAGCAGCGTAATAAGAAACACCATATATTTT,CASSVIRNTIYF
TRBJ1-1,NA,TRBD1,TRBV3-1/TRBV3-2,TGTGCCAGCAGCCGGGGACAGGGGGGACCTGAAGCTTTCTTT,CASSRGQGGPEAFF
TRBJ1-6,NA,NA,TRBV7-2,TGTGCCAGCAGCCCAACCCCAGGGTCACCCCTCCACTTT,CASSPTPGSPLHF
TRBJ1-6,NA,TRBD1,TRBV6-5,TGTGCCAGCAGACCCGGGACAGGGACTTCACCCCTCCACTTT,CASRPGTGTSPLHF
TRBJ1-2,once,TRBD1,TRBV14,TGTGCCAGCAGCCTTATACCGACAGGGGACTATGGCTACACCTTC,CASSLIPTGDYGYTF
TRBJ1-1,once,TRBD1,TRBV19,TGTGCCAGTAGTCAGACAGGGCGTGTATCGAACACTGAAGCTTTCTTT,CASSQTGRVSNTEAFF